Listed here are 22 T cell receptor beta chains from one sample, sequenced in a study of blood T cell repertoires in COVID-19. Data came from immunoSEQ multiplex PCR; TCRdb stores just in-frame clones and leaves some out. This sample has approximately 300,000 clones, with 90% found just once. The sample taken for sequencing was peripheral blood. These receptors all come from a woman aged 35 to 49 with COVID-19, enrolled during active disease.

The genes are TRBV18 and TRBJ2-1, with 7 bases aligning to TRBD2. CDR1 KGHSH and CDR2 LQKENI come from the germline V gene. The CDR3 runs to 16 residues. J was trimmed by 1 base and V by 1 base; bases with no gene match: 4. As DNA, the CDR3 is TGTGCCAGCTCACCACTCCGGGGAGGGTCCTACAATGAGCAGTTCTTC. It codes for CASSPLRGGSYNEQFF.

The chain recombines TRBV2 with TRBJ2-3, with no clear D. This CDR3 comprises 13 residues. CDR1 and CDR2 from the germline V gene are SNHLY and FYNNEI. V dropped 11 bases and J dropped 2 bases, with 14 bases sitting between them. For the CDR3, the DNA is TGTGCCTGCAACCCAGGATACACAGATACGCAGTATTTT. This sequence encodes CACNPGYTDTQYF.

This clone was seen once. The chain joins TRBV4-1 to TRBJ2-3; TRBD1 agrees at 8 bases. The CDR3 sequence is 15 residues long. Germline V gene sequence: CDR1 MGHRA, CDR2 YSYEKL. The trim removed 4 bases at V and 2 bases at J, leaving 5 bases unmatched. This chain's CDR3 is CASSPRQGFTDTQYF. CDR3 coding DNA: TGCGCCAGCAGCCCTCGACAGGGGTTCACAGATACGCAGTATTTT.

CDR3 in DNA: TGTGCCAGCAGCTTACGGGGTTCCATTCCTGAAGCTTTCTTT. This codes for CASSLRGSIPEAFF. The chain uses TRBV7-2 and TRBJ1-1; D is unresolved. The CDR3 contains 14 residues. Germline assignment: CDR1 SGHTA and CDR2 FQGNSA. V lost 2 bases and J lost 6, with 13 bases in between.

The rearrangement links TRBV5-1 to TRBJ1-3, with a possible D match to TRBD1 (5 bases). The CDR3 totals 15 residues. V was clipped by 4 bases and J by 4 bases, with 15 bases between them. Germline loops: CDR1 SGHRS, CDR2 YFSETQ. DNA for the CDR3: TGCGCCAGCAGCACCTCCACGGGACTCGGAAACACCATATATTTT. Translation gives CASSTSTGLGNTIYF.

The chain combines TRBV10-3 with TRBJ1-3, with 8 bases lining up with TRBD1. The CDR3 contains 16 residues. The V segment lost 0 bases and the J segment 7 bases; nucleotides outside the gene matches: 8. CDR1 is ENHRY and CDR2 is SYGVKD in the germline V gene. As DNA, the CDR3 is TGTGCCATCAGTGAGTCGTTGGGACAGGCTCTTAACACCATATATTTT. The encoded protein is CAISESLGQALNTIYF.

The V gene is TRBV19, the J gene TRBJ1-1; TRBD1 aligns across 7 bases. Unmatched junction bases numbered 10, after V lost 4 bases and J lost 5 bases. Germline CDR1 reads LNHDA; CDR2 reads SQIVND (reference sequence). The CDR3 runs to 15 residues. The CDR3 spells CASSRSPGGLTEAFF. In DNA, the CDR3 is TGTGCCAGTAGTAGGAGCCCAGGGGGACTGACTGAAGCTTTCTTT. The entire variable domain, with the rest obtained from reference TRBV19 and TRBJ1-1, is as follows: DGGITQSPKYLFRKEGQNVTLSCEQNLNHDAMYWYRQDPGQGLRLIYYSQIVNDFQKGDIAEGYSVSREKKESFPLTVTSAQKNPTAFYLCASSRSPGGLTEAFFGQGTRLTVV.

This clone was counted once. The CDR3 reads CASSSGTNRDRTYEQYF. The CDR3, as DNA: TGTGCCAGCAGCTCCGGAACTAACCGGGACAGAACCTACGAGCAGTACTTC. The chain joins TRBV5-4 to TRBJ2-7, with 7 nucleotides matching TRBD1. This CDR3 contains 17 residues. Unmatched junction bases numbered 14, after V lost 3 bases and J lost 2 bases. Germline V CDR1 and CDR2: SGHNT, YYREEE (reference sequence).

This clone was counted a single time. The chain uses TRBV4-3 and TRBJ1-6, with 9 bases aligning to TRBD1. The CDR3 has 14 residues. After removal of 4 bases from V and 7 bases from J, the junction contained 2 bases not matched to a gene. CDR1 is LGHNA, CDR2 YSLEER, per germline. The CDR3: CASSPTGGNSPLHF. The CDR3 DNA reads TGCGCCAGCAGCCCGACAGGGGGAAATTCACCCCTCCACTTT.

CDR3 DNA sequence: TGCGCCAGCAGCAGGGGGGGGCGTCAAGAGACCCAGTACTTC. This encodes CASSRGGRQETQYF. The V gene is TRBV5-1, the J gene TRBJ2-5, with D tentatively TRBD2 (7 bases). The CDR3 runs to 14 residues. Germline-derived CDR1 and CDR2 are SGHRS and YFSETQ. Trimming took off 4 bases at V and 2 bases at J, with 12 bases between the two ends.

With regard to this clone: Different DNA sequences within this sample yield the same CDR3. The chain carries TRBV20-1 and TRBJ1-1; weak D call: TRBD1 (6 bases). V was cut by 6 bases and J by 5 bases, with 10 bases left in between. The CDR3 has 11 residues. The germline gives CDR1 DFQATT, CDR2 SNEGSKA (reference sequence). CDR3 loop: CSATDRTEAFF. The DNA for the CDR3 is TGCAGTGCCACAGACAGGACTGAAGCTTTCTTT.

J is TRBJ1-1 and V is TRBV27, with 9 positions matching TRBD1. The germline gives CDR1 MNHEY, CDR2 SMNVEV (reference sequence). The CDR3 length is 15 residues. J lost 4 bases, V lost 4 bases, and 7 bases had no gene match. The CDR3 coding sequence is TGTGCCAGCAGTTATAAGACAGGGGGATTCACTGAAGCTTTCTTT. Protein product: CASSYKTGGFTEAFF.

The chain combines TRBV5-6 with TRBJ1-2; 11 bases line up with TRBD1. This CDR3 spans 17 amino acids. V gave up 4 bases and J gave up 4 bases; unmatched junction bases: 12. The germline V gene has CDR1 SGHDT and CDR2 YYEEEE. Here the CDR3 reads CASSDGTGGPVVYGYTF. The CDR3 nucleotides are TGTGCCAGCAGCGATGGGACAGGGGGTCCGGTCGTCTATGGCTACACCTTC.

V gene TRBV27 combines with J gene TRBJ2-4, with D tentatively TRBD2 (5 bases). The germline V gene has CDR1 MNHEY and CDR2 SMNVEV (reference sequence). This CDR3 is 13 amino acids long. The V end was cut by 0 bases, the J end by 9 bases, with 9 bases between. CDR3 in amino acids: CASSLSRVGIQYF. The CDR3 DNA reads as TGTGCCAGCAGTTTATCGAGGGTAGGCATTCAGTACTTC.

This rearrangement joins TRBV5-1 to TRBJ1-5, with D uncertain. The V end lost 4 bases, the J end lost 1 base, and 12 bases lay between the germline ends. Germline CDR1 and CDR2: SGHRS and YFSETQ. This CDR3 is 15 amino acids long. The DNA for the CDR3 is TGCGCCAGCAGCCCCTCCCCCGGGAGCAATCAGCCCCAGCATTTT. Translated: CASSPSPGSNQPQHF.

The CDR3 sequence: CASRSDRGLEEQYF. CDR3 in DNA: TGTGCCAGCAGGTCCGACAGGGGTTTAGAGGAGCAGTACTTC. The V call is TRBV3-1 (or the pseudogene TRBV3-2), the J call TRBJ2-7; TRBD1 agrees at 8 bases. The CDR3 has 14 residues. J gave up 7 bases and V 6 bases, and 11 bases lay outside the gene matches. Germline assignment: CDR1 LGHDT and CDR2 YNNKEL (reference sequence).

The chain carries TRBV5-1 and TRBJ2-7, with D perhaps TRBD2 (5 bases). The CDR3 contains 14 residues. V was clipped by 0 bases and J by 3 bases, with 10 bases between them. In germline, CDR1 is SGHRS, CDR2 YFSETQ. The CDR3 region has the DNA TGCGCCAGCAGCTTGGAGGTGGGGAGCTACGAGCAGTACTTC. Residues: CASSLEVGSYEQYF. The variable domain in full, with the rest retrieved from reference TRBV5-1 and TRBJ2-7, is KAGVTQTPRYLIKTRGQQVTLSCSPISGHRSVSWYQQTPGQGLQFLFEYFSETQRNKGNFPGRFSGRQFSNSRSEMNVSTLELGDSALYLCASSLEVGSYEQYFGPGTRLTVT.

The CDR3 coding sequence is TGTGCCAGTAGTATGAGAGGCACAGATACGCAGTATTTT. Its protein product is CASSMRGTDTQYF. This chain links TRBV19 with TRBJ2-3, with no clear D. Germline V gene sequence: CDR1 LNHDA, CDR2 SQIVND (reference sequence). Trimming shortened V by 3 bases and J by 1 base, and 5 bases separated the two germline ends. This CDR3 spans 13 amino acids.

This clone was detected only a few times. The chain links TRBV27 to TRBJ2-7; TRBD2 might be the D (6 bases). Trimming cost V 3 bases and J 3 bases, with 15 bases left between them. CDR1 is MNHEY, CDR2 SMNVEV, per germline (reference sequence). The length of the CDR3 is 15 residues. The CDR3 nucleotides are TGTGCCAGCAGTTTCACTCCTAGCGACAGCTACGAGCAGTACTTC. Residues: CASSFTPSDSYEQYF.

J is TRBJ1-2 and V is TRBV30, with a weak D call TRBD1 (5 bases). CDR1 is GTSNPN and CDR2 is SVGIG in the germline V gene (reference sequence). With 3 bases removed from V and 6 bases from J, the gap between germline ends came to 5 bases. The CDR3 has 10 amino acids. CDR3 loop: CAWSRDGYTF. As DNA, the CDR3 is TGTGCCTGGAGCAGGGATGGCTACACCTTC.

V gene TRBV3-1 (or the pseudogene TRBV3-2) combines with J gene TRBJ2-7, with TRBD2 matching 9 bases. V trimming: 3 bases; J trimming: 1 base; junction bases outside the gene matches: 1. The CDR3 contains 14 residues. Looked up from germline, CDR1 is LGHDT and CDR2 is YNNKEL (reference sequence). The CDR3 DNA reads TGTGCCAGCAGCCAGGGACTAGCTTCCTACGAGCAGTACTTC. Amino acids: CASSQGLASYEQYF.

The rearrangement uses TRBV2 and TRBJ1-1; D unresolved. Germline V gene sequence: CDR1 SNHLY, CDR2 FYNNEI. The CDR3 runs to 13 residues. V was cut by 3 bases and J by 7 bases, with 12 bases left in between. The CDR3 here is CASSDSGINEAFF. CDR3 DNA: TGTGCCAGCAGTGACAGCGGGATTAATGAAGCTTTCTTT.